The clone carrying this TCR beta chain was counted between two and nine times. Trimming removed 7 bases from V and 7 bases from J, with 17 bases in between. This CDR3 has 15 amino acids. Methods used by the authors: Built for papillary thyroid cancer, a distant-metastasis classifier drew on CDR3 differences across clinicopathological groups. TCRdb re-analyzed the PCR reads through MiXCR. These V and J calls rely on TCRdb rather than the paper's analysis. The sample lists about 12,000 clones; 26% were seen once. These data come from a study of metastatic and nonmetastatic thyroid tumors. Study-level background: A comparison of repertoires was made across blood and tumor or nodule tissue from malignant and benign thyroid patients.

All patients were untreated before thyroid surgery. This clonotype was sampled from a female donor with papillary thyroid cancer or a benign thyroid nodule (not recorded which). Some clones in this sample may be carry-over from other donors' samples. The chain combines TRBV12-3 or TRBV12-4 with TRBJ1-6; D gene unclear. The sample consisted of tumor tissue. The DNA for the CDR3 is TGTGCCAGCATTTCTTCCGGCGAACCGAATTCACCCCTCCACTTT. Amino acid sequence: CASISSGEPNSPLHF.